The 12 T cell receptor beta chains in this list originate from one sample, sequenced in a study of T cell responses to AZD1222 COVID-19 vaccine (dated by TCRdb to the early 2020s). The library came from the immunoSEQ multiplex PCR assay. This immuneACCESS table, as held by TCRdb, lists in-frame sequences with V and J called but not all clones. Of the missing ones, under half trace to an unresolved V gene in checked studies; the others have no known cause. Here the sample has about 95,000 clones; approximately 91% occur a single time. In total, the top ten clones hold around 3.5% of the sample. This specimen's time point label, per the study, means: baseline before first vaccination. Sequencing was performed on peripheral blood, taken on day 0 of AZD1222 vaccination. These receptors were taken from an adult in good health.

In nucleotides, the CDR3 is TGTGCCAGCAGCCGCAATGCAGGGAAGATGGGTCAGCCCCAGCATTTT. Protein: CASSRNAGKMGQPQHF. The V gene is TRBV7-8, the J gene TRBJ1-5; D perhaps matches TRBD1 (5 bases). The germline V gene has CDR1 SGHVS and CDR2 FQNEAQ. V was trimmed by 5 bases and J by 6 bases, leaving 20 bases between them. The CDR3 runs to 16 residues.

This chain uses TRBV11-2 with TRBJ1-6, with a weak D call TRBD1 (5 bases). In germline, CDR1 is SGHAT, CDR2 FQNNGV. There are 15 residues in the CDR3. The germline V and J ends were trimmed by 4 bases and 10 bases, with 17 bases remaining between them. CDR3 sequence: CASSSLAGFGSPLHF. As DNA, the CDR3 is TGTGCCAGCAGCTCCCTAGCAGGGTTTGGCTCACCCCTCCACTTT.

This clone was seen just once. The chain carries TRBV6-5 and TRBJ1-4; weak D call: TRBD1 (5 bases). Germline values: CDR1 MNHEY, CDR2 SVGAGI. The CDR3 sequence is 15 residues long. The V end was cut by 4 bases, the J end by 7 bases, with 16 bases between. The CDR3 region has the DNA TGTGCCAGCAGTTCCGCTCGGCAGGGAAGTGAAAAACTGTTTTTT. It yields the protein CASSSARQGSEKLFF.

The CDR3 sequence: CASSETGNEQYF. The CDR3 nucleotides read TGCGCCAGCAGTGAGACAGGGAACGAGCAGTACTTC. The chain joins TRBV10-1 to TRBJ2-7; weak D call: TRBD1 (6 bases). V was shortened by 2 bases and J by 5 bases, with 7 bases between the two germline ends. Germline CDR1 is WNHNN and CDR2 is SYGVQD (reference sequence). CDR3 length: 12 residues.

This chain connects TRBV6-5 to TRBJ2-5; TRBD2 matches at 8 bases. The junction had 10 bases not matched to a gene; V was cut back by 8 bases and J by 2 bases. Looked up from germline, CDR1 is MNHEY and CDR2 is SVGAGI. The CDR3 has 15 amino acids. CDR3 DNA: TGTGCCAGCTGCTGGGCGGGGGGTACACAAGAGACCCAGTACTTC. Protein sequence: CASCWAGGTQETQYF.

The chain couples TRBV27 to TRBJ1-1; a possible D gene is TRBD1 (5 bases). CDR3 length equals 13 residues. Trimming shortened V by 11 bases and J by 7 bases, and 20 bases separated the two germline ends. Germline loops: CDR1 MNHEY, CDR2 SMNVEV (reference sequence). The CDR3 DNA is TGTGCCCCCCCGTCGGGACGGAACCTTGAAGCTTTCTTT. Its translation: CAPPSGRNLEAFF.

The rearrangement uses TRBV19 and TRBJ1-5; D uncertain. Germline V CDR1 and CDR2: LNHDA, SQIVND (reference sequence). The CDR3 extends over 12 amino acids. With 5 bases removed from V and 3 bases from J, the gap between germline ends came to 5 bases. CDR3: CASSSPNQPQHF. CDR3 DNA sequence: TGTGCCAGTAGTTCCCCCAATCAGCCCCAGCATTTT.

The chain joins TRBV7-8 to TRBJ1-6; no definite D call. Germline CDR1 reads SGHVS; CDR2 reads FQNEAQ. Trimming took 5 bases from V and 6 from J, leaving 11 bases between them. The CDR3 runs 14 residues. The CDR3 DNA follows: TGTGCCAGCAGCATGGGCCCCTTTAATTCACCCCTCCACTTT. Its protein is CASSMGPFNSPLHF. The whole variable domain, filled in from reference TRBV7-8 and TRBJ1-6, reads GAGVSQSPRYKVAKRGQDVALRCDPISGHVSLFWYQQALGQGPEFLTYFQNEAQLDKSGLPSDRFFAERPEGSVSTLKIQRTQQEDSAVYLCASSMGPFNSPLHFGNGTRLTVT.

The J gene is TRBJ2-1, the V gene TRBV6-5; D may match TRBD1 or TRBD2 (5 bases each). Germline CDR1 MNHEY, CDR2 SVGAGI. Trimming shortened V by 8 bases and J by 7 bases, and 12 bases separated the two germline ends. The CDR3 consists of 12 residues. The CDR3 is CASEWGWNEQFF. The CDR3 DNA is TGTGCCAGCGAATGGGGGTGGAATGAGCAGTTCTTC.

The chain joins TRBV18 to TRBJ2-3; D not certain. With 6 bases removed from V and 0 bases from J, the gap between germline ends came to 10 bases. The CDR3 has 14 amino acids. CDR1 and CDR2 from the germline V gene are KGHSH and LQKENI. As DNA, the CDR3 is TGTGCCAGCTCGAGGACGACTAGCACAGATACGCAGTATTTT. Translation: CASSRTTSTDTQYF.

The CDR3 nucleotides are TGTGCCAGCAGCGGGGGCGGACAGGATAATTCACCCCTCCACTTT. Its translation: CASSGGGQDNSPLHF. The chain has TRBV2 and TRBJ1-6; 7 bases are a match to TRBD1. Germline lookup yields CDR1 SNHLY and CDR2 FYNNEI. V lost 6 bases to trimming and J lost 5 bases; unmatched junction nucleotides: 7. This CDR3 is 15 amino acids long.

This clone was counted a single time. This rearrangement joins TRBV10-3 to TRBJ2-5; D is uncertain. CDR1 and CDR2 from the germline V gene are ENHRY and SYGVKD. The CDR3 contains 12 residues. Trimming shortened V by 4 bases and J by 5 bases, and 8 bases separated the two germline ends. The CDR3 DNA reads as TGTGCCATCAGTGTCGGTGGGGAGACCCAGTACTTC. It codes for CAISVGGETQYF.